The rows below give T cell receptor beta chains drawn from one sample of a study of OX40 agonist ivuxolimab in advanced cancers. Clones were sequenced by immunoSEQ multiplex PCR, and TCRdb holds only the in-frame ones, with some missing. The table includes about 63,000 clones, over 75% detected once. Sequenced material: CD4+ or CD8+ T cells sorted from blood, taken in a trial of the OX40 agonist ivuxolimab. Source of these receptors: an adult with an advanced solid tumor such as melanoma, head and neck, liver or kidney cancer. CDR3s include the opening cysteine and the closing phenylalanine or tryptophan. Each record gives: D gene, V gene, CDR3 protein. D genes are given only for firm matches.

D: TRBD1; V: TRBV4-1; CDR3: CASSRQGVTTNEKLFF
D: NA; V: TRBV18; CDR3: CASSPGGVETQYF
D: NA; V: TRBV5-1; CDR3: CASSLDPIRATYNEQFF
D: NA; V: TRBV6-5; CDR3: CASRYRGDTEAFF
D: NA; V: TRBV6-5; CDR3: CASSSGPIHEQYF
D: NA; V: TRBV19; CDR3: CATQLVGRSSYNEQFF
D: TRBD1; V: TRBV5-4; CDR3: CASSPGQGNEQFF
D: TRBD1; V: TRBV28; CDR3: CASSSPGTGHNEQFF
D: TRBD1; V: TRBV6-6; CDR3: CASRAQGAGTNEKLFF
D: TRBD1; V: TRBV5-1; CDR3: CASSLERGRRIGELFF
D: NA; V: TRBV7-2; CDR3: CASSPRANSYNSPLHF
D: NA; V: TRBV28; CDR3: CASSYRRTAEAFF
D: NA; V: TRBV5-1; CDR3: CASSRIQHQETQYF
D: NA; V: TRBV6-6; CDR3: CASTELASYNEQFF
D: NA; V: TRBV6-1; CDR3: CASSERGRGTGELFF
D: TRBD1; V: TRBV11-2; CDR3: CASSYSGQGPGDTQYF
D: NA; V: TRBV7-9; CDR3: CASSLVGTGVETQYF
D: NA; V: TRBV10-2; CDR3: CASTLTGETQYF
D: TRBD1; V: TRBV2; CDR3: CASRGQGVGTEAFF
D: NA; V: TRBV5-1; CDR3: CASSLGTPTAETQYF
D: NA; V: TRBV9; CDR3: CASSGGAPLYTGELFF
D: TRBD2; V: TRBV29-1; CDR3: CSVEGGGASNYQETQYF
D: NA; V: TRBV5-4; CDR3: CASSRSSPRVDTQYF
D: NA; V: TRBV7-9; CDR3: CASNSGGSSSYNSPLHF
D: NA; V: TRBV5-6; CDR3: CASSLPGRASGNTIYF
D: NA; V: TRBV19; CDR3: CASSNLHGAAYEQYF
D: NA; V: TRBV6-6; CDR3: CASTPGRKQETQYF
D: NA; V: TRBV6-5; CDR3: CASSPTGTFNQPQHF
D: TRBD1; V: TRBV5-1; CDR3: CASSLAGTGGDEQYF
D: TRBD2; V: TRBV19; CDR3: CASSRPPSGSTDTQYF
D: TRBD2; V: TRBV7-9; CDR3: CASSSGLAGGANVLTF
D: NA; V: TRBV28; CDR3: CASSTPGTTNEKLFF
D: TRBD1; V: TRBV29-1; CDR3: CSVWGQGAGGYTF
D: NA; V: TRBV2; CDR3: CASRSSPNSPLHF
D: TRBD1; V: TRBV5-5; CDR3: CASSLQGAEETQYF
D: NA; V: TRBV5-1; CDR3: CASSFQGSYEQYF
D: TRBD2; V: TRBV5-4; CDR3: CASSIGTSGSYEQYF
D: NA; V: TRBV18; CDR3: CASSPAETQYF
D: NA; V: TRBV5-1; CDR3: CASRWQGSTDTQYF
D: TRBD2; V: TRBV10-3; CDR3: CAIRRLARNEQYF
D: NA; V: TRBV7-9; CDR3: CASWASYNEQFF
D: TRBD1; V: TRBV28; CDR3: CASSLPGTGGLSTDTQYF
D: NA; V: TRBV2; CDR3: CASSYTRDTQYF
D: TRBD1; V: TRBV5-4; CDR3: CASSPQGVYEQYF
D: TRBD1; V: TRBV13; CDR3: CASTPRRTGGRGYEQYF
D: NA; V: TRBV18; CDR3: CASSPLSWGPSANTEAFF
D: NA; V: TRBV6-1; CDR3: CASSDWGIRDTQYF
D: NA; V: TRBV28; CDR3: CASSPPGLIGVQYF
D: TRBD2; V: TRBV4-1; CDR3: CASSQGSAGGRSEQFF
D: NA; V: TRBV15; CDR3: CATSRDPGAQEKLFF
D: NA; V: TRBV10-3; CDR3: CAIRVGGTQYF
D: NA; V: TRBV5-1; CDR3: CASQRGGALYEQYF
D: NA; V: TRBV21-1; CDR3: CASSSRGGIYGYTF